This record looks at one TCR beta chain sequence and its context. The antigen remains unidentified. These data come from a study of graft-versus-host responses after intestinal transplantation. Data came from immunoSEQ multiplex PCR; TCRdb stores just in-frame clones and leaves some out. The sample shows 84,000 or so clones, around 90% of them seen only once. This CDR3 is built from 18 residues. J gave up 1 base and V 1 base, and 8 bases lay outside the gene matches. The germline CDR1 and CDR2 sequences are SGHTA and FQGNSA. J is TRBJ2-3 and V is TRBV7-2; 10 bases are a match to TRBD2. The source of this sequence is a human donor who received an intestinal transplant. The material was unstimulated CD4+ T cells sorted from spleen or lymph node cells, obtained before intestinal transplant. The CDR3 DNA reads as TGTGCCAGCAGCTTAGGAGCGGGAGGGCTAGTTGGCACAGATACGCAGTATTTT. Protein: CASSLGAGGLVGTDTQYF.